This T cell receptor beta chain emerged from a study of human T cells and chemical hapten exposure. With V trimmed by 5 bases and J by 6 bases, 2 bases remained unmatched. This CDR3 has 13 amino acids. As for time point: pre-sensitization, week 0. As for treatment: therapeutic diphenylcyclopropenone sensitization with weekly scalp DPC. This clonotype was seen many times. TCRdb re-derived calls from the RACE reads in MiXCR, one entry per CDR3 protein. The sample lists about 260,000 distinct CDR3 sequences; approximately 8.4% were seen once. The rearrangement links TRBV12-3 or TRBV12-4 to TRBJ2-7; 12 nucleotides agree with TRBD1. The receptor's source is a woman in her thirties or forties with alopecia areata. Some clones in this sample may be carry-over from other donors' samples. The sequencing here drew on whole blood, taken in connection with sensitization to the hapten diphenylcyclopropenone (DPC). As DNA, the CDR3 is TGTGCCAGCAGTCGGGACAGGGGGCGCGAGCAGTACTTC. This gives the protein CASSRDRGREQYF.